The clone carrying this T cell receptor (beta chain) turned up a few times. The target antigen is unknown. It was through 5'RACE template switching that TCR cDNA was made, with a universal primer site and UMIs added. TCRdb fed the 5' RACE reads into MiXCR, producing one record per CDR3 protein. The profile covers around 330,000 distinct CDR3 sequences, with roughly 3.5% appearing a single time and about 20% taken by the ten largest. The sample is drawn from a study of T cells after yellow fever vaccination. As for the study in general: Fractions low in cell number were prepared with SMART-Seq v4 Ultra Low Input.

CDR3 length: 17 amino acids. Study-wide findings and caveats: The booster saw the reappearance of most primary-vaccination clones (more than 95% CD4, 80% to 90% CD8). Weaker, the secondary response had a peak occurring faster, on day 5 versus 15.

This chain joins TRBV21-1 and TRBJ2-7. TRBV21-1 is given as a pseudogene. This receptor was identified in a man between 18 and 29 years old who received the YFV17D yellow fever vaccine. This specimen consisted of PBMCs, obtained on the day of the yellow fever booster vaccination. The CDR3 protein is CASSKALYAGSSYEQYF. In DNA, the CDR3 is TGTGCCAGCAGCAAAGCGCTTTATGCAGGGAGCTCCTACGAGCAGTACTTC.